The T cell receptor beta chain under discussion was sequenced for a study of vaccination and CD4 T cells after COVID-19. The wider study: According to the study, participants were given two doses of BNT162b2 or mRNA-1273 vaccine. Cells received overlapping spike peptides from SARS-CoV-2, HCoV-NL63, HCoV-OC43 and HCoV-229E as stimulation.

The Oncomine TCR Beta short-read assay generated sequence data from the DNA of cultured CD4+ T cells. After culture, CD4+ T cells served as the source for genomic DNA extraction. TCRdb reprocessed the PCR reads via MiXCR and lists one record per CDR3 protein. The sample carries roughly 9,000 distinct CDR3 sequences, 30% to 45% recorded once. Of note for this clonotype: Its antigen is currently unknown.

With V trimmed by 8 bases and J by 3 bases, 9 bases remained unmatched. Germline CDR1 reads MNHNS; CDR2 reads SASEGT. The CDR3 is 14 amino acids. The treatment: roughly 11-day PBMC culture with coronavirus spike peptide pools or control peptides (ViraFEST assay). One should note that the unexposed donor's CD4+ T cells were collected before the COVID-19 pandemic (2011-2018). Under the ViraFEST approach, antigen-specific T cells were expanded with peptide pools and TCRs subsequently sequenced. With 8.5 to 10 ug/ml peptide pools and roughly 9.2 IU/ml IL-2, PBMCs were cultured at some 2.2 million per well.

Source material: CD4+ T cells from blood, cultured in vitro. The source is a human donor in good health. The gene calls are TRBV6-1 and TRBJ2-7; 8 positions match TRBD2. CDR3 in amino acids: CASAALAGVYEQYF. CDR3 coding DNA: TGTGCCAGCGCTGCGCTAGCGGGTGTCTACGAGCAGTACTTC.